The T cell receptor (beta chain) under discussion was sequenced for a study of cytomegalovirus exposure and HLA in healthy donors. About this clone: The antigen is undetermined.

PCR involved 60 Vbeta and 13 Jbeta primers. TCRdb's table, derived via immunoSEQ multiplex PCR, lists solely in-frame clones and lacks some. The data hold roughly 100,000 clones, with under 85% observed a single time. Whole-study findings and limits: Researchers counted approximately 160 TCR beta chains as cytomegalovirus-associated. The classifier reportedly diagnosed cytomegalovirus status with high specificity and sensitivity. It was confirmed in vitro that a few of the CMV-associated chains were specific for CMV antigens.

This CDR3 is built from 14 residues. Germline-derived CDR1 and CDR2 are MNHEY and SMNVEV (reference sequence). V was clipped by 5 bases and J by 0 bases, with 10 bases between them. V gene TRBV27 combines with J gene TRBJ2-5; D is possibly TRBD1 (5 bases). This receptor was taken from a man aged 30 to 39 in good health and CMV-seronegative. The material sequenced was PBMCs. CDR3 protein: CASSPTVYQETQYF. CDR3 coding DNA: TGTGCCAGCAGTCCGACAGTGTACCAAGAGACCCAGTACTTC.